These 10 T cell receptor beta chains were sequenced from one sample in a study of immune cell composition in non-small cell lung cancer. The repertoire was sequenced with immunoSEQ multiplex PCR; TCRdb's copy has only in-frame clones and lacks some. The sample consists of over 1,500 clones, 75% to 85% of them appearing once. Sequencing used lung tumor tissue. These receptors were obtained from a human donor with non-small cell lung cancer.

The chain has TRBV5-1 and TRBJ1-2; D possibly corresponds to TRBD1 (6 bases). CDR1 and CDR2 from the germline V gene are SGHRS and YFSETQ. Trimming shortened V by 3 bases and J by 3 bases, and 9 bases separated the two germline ends. This CDR3 region has 13 residues. The CDR3, as DNA: TGCGCCAGCAGCTCCGGACAGCACTATGGCTACACCTTC. Translation gives CASSSGQHYGYTF.

The chain uses TRBV30 and TRBJ1-6, with 8 bases identical to TRBD1. CDR1 is GTSNPN, CDR2 SVGIG, per germline (reference sequence). This CDR3 region has 14 residues. V shed 0 bases, J shed 7 bases, and the junction held 2 bases outside the gene matches. Here the CDR3 reads CAWSVTGGNSPLHF. The CDR3 DNA sequence: TGTGCCTGGAGTGTAACAGGGGGGAATTCACCCCTCCACTTT.

J is TRBJ2-1 and V is TRBV7-2, with D possibly TRBD2 on 5 matching bases. Trimming took 0 bases from V and 6 from J, leaving 9 bases between them. The CDR3 contains 14 residues. CDR1 and CDR2 from the germline V gene are SGHTA and FQGNSA. This CDR3 reads CASSLAFRGNEQFF. DNA for the CDR3: TGTGCCAGCAGCTTAGCTTTTCGGGGCAATGAGCAGTTCTTC.

The rearrangement uses TRBV7-9 and TRBJ2-1; D is undetermined. The length of the CDR3 is 14 residues. The germline CDR1 and CDR2 sequences are SEHNR and FQNEAQ (reference sequence). V was pared by 2 bases and J by 9 bases, with 14 bases between. CDR3 coding DNA: TGTGCCAGCAGCTTACCATTGGCGGCTCGTGAGCAGTTCTTC. As protein: CASSLPLAAREQFF.

The sample holds one count of this clone. The genes are TRBV19 and TRBJ2-1; tentatively, D is TRBD2 (6 bases). The CDR3 spans 13 residues. Germline V gives CDR1 LNHDA, CDR2 SQIVND (reference sequence). V lost 3 bases, J lost 5 bases, and 8 bases lay in between. The CDR3 reads CASSIGGNNEQFF. CDR3 bases: TGTGCCAGTAGTATTGGAGGGAACAATGAGCAGTTCTTC.

The chain links TRBV7-9 to TRBJ2-7; 7 bases are shared with TRBD2. This CDR3 region has 14 residues. Trimming removed 2 bases from V and 1 base from J; junction bases left unmatched: 2. Germline V CDR1 and CDR2: SEHNR, FQNEAQ (reference sequence). The CDR3 nucleotides are TGTGCCAGCAGCTTAACAGCGGGGTCCTACGAGCAGTACTTC. Protein: CASSLTAGSYEQYF. Full variable domain (remainder filled in from reference TRBV7-9 and TRBJ2-7): DTGVSQNPRHKITKRGQNVTFRCDPISEHNRLYWYRQTLGQGPEFLTYFQNEAQLEKSRLLSDRFSAERPKGSFSTLEIQRTEQGDSAMYLCASSLTAGSYEQYFGPGTRLTVT.

The genes are TRBV5-6 and TRBJ1-1; D possibly corresponds to TRBD1 (5 bases). From germline, CDR1 is SGHDT and CDR2 YYEEEE. The CDR3 totals 14 residues. V lost 0 bases, J lost 7 bases, and 13 bases lay in between. CDR3 in amino acids: CASSLVPTGGEAFF. In DNA, the CDR3 is TGTGCCAGCAGCTTGGTCCCCACCGGGGGTGAAGCTTTCTTT.

This chain links TRBV18 with TRBJ1-2; possibly TRBD1 for D (6 bases). Germline lookup yields CDR1 KGHSH and CDR2 LQKENI. CDR3 length equals 15 residues. V lost 2 bases, J lost 1 base, and 11 bases lay in between. The CDR3 sequence: CASSPAGAVNYGYTF. The CDR3 DNA follows: TGTGCCAGCTCACCAGCGGGGGCGGTTAACTATGGCTACACCTTC.

This clone was picked up one time. The V and J genes are TRBV30 and TRBJ1-1; D may be TRBD1 (5 bases). Trimming stripped 0 bases from V and 6 bases from J, with 17 bases between. The germline V gene encodes CDR1 GTSNPN and CDR2 SVGIG (reference sequence). This CDR3 spans 15 amino acids. In nucleotides, the CDR3 is TGTGCCTGGAGTGTAAAGGTCGGGTCGGGGGCTGAAGCTTTCTTT. Its protein is CAWSVKVGSGAEAFF.

This rearrangement joins TRBV7-8 to TRBJ2-7; 7 bases line up with TRBD1. Germline V lookup: CDR1 SGHVS, CDR2 FQNEAQ. The CDR3 is made up of 16 amino acids. Trimming took 5 bases from V and 0 from J; bases not matched to a gene: 10. CDR3 sequence: CASSPAPTGSSYEQYF. As DNA, the CDR3 is TGTGCCAGCAGCCCGGCCCCGACAGGGAGCTCCTACGAGCAGTACTTC.